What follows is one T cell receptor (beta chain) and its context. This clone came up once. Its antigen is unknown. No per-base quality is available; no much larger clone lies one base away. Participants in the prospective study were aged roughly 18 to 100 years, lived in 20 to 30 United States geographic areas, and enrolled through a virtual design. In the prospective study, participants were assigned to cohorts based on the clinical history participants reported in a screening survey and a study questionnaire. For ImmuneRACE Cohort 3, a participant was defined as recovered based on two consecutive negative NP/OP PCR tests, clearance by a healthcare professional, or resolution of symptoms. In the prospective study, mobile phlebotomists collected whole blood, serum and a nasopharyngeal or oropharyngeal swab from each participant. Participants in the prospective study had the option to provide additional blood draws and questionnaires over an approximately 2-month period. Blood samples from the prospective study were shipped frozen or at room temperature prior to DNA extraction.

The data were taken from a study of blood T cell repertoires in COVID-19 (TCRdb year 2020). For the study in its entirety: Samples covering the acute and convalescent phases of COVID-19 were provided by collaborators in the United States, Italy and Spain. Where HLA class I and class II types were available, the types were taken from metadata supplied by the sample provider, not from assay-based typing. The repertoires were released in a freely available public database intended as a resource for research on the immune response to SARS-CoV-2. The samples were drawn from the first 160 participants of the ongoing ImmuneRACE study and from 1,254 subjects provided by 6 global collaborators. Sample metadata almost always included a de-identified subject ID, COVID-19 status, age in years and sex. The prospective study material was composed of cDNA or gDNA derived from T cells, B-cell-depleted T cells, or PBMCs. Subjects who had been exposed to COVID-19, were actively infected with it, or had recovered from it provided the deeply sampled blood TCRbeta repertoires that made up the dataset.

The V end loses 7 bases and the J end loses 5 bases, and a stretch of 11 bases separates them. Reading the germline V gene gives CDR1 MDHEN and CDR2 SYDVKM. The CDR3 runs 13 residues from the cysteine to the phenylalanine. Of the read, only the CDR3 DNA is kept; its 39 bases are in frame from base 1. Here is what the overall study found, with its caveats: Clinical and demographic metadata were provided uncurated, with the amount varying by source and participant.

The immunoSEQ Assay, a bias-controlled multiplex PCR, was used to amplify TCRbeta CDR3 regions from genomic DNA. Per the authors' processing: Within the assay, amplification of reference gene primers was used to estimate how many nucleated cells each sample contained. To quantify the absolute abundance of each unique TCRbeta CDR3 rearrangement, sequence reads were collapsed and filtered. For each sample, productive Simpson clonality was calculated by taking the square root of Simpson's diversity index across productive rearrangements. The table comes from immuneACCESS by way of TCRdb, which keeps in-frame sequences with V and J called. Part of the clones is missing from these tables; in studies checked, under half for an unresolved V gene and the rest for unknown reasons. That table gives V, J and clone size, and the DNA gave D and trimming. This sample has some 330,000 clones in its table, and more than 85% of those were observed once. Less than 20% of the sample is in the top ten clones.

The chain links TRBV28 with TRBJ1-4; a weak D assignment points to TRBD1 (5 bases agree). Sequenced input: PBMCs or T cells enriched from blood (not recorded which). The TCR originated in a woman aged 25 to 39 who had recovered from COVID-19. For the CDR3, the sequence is CASTSDMNEKLFF. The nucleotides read TGTGCCAGCACCTCGGACATGAATGAAAAACTGTTTTTT.